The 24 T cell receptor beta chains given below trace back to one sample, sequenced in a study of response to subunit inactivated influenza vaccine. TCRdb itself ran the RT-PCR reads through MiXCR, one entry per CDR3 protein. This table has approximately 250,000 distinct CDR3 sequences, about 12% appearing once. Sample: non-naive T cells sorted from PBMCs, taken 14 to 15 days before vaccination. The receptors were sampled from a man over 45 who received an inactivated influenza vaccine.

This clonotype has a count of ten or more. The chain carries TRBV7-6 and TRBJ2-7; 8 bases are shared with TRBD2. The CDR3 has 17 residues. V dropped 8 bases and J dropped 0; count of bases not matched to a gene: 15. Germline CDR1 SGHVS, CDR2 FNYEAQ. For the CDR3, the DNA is TGTGCCAGCGCTCCTTCCGCCGGGGGGGGAAGCTCCTACGAGCAGTACTTC. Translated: CASAPSAGGGSSYEQYF.

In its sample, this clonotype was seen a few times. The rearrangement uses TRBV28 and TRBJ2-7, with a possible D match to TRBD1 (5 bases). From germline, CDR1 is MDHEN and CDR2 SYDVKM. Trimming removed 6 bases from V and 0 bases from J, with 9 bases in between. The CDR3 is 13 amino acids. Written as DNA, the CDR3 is TGTGCCAGCAGATGGACAACCTCCTACGAGCAGTACTTC. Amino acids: CASRWTTSYEQYF.

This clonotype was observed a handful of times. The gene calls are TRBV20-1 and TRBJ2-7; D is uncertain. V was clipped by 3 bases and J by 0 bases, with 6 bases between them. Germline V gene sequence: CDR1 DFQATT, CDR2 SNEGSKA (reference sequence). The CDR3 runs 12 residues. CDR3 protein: CSASPLSYEQYF. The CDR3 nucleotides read TGCAGTGCTAGTCCCCTCTCCTACGAGCAGTACTTC.

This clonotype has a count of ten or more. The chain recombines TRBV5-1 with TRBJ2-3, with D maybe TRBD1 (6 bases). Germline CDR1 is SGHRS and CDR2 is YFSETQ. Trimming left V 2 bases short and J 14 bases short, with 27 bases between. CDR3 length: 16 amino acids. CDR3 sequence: CASSLPARLTGTKWYF. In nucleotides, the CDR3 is TGCGCCAGCAGCTTACCCGCGAGACTTACAGGGACAAAGTGGTATTTT.

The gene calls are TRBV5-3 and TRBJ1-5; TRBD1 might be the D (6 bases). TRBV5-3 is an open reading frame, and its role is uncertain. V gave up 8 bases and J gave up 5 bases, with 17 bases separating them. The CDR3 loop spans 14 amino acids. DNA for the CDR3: TGTGCCAGCAGAAAAGACAGGTACGATCAGCCCCAGCATTTT. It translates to CASRKDRYDQPQHF.

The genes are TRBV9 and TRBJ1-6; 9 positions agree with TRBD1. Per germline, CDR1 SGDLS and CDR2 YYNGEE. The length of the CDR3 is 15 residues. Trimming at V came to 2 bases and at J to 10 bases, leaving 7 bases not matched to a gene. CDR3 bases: TGTGCCAGCAGCGTTACAGGGGGCGCTGGCTCACCCCTCCACTTT. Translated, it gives CASSVTGGAGSPLHF.

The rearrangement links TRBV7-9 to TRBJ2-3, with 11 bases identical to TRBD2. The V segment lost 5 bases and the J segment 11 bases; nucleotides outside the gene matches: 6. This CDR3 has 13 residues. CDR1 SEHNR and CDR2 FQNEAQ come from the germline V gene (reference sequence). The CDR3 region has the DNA TGTGCCAGCAGCATGATCCTAGCGGGGGGGCAGTATTTT. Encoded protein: CASSMILAGGQYF.

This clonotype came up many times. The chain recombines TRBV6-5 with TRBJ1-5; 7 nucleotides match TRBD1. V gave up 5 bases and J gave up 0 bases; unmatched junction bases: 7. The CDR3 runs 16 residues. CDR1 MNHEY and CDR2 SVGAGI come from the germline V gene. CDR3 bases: TGTGCCAGCAGTCCAAGGACAGGAAATAGCAATCAGCCCCAGCATTTT. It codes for CASSPRTGNSNQPQHF.

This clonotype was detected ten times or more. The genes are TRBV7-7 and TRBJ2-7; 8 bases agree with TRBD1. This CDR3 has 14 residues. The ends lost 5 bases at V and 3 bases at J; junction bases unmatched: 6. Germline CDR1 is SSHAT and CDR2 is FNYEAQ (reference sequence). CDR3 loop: CASSPGTGHYEQYF. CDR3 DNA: TGTGCCAGCAGCCCCGGGACAGGTCACTACGAGCAGTACTTC.

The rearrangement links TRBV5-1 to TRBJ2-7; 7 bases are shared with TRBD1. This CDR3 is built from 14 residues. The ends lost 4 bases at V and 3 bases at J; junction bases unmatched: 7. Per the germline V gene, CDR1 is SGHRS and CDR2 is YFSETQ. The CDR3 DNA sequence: TGCGCCAGCAGCCCCTTAACAGGGGACTACGAGCAGTACTTC. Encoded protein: CASSPLTGDYEQYF.

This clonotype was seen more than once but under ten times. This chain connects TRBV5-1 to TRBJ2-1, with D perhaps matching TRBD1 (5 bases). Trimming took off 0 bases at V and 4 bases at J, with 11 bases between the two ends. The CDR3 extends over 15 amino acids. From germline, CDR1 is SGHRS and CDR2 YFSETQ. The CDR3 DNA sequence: TGCGCCAGCAGCTTGGGTGGGGCCCGTTACAATGAGCAGTTCTTC. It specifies CASSLGGARYNEQFF.

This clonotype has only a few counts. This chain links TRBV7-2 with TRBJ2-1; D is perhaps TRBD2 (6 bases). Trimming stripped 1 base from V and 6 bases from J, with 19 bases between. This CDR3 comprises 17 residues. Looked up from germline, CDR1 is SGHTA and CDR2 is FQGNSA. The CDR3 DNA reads TGTGCCAGCAGCTTAGGTGGGATGGCGGGAACGGGCAATGAGCAGTTCTTC. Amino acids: CASSLGGMAGTGNEQFF.

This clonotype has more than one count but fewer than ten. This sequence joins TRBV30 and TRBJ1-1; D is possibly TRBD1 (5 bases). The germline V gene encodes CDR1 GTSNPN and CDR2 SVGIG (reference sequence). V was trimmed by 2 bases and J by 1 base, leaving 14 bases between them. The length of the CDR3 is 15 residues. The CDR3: CAWSSFGGWNTEAFF. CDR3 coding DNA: TGTGCCTGGAGTTCTTTCGGGGGGTGGAACACTGAAGCTTTCTTT. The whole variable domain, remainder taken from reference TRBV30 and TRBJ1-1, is SQTIHQWPATLVQPVGSPLSLECTVEGTSNPNLYWYRQAAGRGLQLLFYSVGIGQISSEVPQNLSASRPQDRQFILSSKKLLLSDSGFYLCAWSSFGGWNTEAFFGQGTRLTVV.

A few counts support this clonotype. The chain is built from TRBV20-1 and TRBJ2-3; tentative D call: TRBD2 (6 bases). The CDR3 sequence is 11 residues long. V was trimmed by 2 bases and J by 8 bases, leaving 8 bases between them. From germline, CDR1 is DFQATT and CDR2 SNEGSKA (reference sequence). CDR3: CSARQAGTQYF. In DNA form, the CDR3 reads TGCAGTGCTAGACAAGCGGGTACGCAGTATTTT.

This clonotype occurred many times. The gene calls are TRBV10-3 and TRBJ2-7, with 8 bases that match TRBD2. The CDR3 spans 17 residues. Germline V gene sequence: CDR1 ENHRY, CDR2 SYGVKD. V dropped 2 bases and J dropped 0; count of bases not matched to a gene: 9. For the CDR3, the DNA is TGTGCCATCAGTGAGCCGGGACTAGGCACAACCTCCTACGAGCAGTACTTC. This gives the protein CAISEPGLGTTSYEQYF.

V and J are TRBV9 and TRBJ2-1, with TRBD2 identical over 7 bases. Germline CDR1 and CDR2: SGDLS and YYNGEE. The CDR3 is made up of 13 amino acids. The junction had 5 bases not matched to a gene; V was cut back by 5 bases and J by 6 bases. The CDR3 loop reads CASRIREVNEQFF. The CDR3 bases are TGTGCCAGCAGGATTCGGGAGGTCAATGAGCAGTTCTTC.

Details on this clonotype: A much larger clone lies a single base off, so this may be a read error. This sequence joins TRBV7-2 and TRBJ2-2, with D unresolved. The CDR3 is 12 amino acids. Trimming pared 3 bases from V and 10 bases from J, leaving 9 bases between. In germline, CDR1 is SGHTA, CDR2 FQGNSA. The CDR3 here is CASSFLKMELFF. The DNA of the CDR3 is TGTGCCAGCAGCTTTTTAAAAATGGAGCTGTTTTTT.

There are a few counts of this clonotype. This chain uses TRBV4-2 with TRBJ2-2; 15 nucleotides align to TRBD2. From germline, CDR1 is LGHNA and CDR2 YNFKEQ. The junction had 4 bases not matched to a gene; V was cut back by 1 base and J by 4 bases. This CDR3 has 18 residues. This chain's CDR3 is CASSQAPGLAGGTGELFF. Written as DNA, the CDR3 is TGTGCCAGCAGCCAAGCCCCGGGACTAGCGGGAGGCACCGGGGAGCTGTTTTTT.

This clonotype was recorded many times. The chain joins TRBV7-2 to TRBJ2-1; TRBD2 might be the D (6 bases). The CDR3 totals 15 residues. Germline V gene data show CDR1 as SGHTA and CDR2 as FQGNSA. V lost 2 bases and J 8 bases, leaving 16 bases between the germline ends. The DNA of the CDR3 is TGTGCCAGCAGCTTAACGGGACTCCCTAGGGATGAGCAGTTCTTC. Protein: CASSLTGLPRDEQFF.

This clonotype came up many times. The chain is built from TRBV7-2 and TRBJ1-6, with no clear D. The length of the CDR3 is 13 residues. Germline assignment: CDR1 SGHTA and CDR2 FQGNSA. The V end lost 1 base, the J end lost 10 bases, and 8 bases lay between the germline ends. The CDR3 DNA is TGTGCCAGCAGCTTAGAATTTGGGTCACCCCTCCACTTT. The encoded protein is CASSLEFGSPLHF.

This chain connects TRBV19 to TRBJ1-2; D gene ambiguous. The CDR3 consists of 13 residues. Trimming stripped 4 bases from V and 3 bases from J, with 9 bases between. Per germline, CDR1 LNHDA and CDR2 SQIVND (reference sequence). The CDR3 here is CASSRTSDYGYTF. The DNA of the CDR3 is TGTGCCAGTAGTAGAACCTCCGACTATGGCTACACCTTC.

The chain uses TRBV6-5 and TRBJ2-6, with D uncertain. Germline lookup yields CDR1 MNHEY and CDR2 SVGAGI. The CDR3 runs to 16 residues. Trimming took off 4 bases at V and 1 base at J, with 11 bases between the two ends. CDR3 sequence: CASSSLDNSGANVLTF. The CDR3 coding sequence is TGTGCCAGCAGTTCCCTAGACAATTCTGGGGCCAACGTCCTGACTTTC.

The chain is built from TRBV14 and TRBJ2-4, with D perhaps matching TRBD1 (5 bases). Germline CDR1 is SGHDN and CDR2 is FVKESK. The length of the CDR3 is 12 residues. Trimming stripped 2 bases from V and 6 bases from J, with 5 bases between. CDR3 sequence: CASSQQGNIQYF. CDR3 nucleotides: TGTGCCAGCAGCCAACAGGGAAACATTCAGTACTTC.

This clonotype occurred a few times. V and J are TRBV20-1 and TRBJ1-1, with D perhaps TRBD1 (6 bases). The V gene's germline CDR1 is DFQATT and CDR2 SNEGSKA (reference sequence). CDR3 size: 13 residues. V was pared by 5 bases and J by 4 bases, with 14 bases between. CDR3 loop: CSAPEDSLTEAFF. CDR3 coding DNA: TGCAGTGCTCCCGAGGACAGTCTCACTGAAGCTTTCTTT.